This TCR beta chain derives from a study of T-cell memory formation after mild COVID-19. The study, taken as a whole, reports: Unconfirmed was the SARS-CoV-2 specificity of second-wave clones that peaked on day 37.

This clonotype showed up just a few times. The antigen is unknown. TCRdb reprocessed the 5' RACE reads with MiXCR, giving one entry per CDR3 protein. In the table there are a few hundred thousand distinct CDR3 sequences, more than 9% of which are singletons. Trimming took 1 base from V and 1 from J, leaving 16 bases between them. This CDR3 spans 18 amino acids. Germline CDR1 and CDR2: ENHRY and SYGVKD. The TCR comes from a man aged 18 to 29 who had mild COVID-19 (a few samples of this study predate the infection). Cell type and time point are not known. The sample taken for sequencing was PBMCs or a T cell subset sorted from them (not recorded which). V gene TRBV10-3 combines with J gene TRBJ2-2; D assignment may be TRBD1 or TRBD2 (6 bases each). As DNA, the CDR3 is TGTGCCATCAGTGAGTGGGGGGCGAGGAACGGGAACACCGGGGAGCTGTTTTTT. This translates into CAISEWGARNGNTGELFF.